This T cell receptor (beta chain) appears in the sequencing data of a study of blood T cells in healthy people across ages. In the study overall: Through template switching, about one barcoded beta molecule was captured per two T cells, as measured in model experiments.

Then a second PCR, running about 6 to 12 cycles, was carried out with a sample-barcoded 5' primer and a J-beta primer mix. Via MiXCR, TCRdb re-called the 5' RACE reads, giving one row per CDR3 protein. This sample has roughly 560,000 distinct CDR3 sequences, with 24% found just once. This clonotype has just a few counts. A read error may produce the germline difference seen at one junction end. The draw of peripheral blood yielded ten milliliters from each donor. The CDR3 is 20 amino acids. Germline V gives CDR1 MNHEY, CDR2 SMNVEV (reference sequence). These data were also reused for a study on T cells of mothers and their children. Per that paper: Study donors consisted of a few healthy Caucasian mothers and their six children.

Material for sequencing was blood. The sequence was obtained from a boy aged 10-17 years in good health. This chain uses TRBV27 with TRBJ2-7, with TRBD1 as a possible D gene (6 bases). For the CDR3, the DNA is TGTGCCAACAGTCCCCTCGGGGTGGGACACGGTCTTCGTGGGGATTACGAGCAGTACTTC. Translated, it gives CANSPLGVGHGLRGDYEQYF.